The 5 T cell receptor beta chains presented below share a single source sample, sequenced in a study of OX40 agonist ivuxolimab in advanced cancers. The assay was immunoSEQ multiplex PCR, and TCRdb's table has in-frame clones only and misses some. The data contain roughly 50,000 clones, over 80% of them singletons. Here the sequenced sample was CD4+ or CD8+ T cells sorted from blood, taken in a trial of the OX40 agonist ivuxolimab. These receptors were obtained from an adult with an advanced solid tumor such as melanoma, head and neck, liver or kidney cancer.

The chain carries TRBV7-2 and TRBJ1-5; 8 bases line up with TRBD1. The trim removed 4 bases at V and 5 bases at J, leaving 4 bases unmatched. Germline CDR1 SGHTA, CDR2 FQGNSA. The CDR3 runs 14 residues. The CDR3 nucleotides are TGTGCCAGCAGCTCGACAGGGGTGGATCAGCCCCAGCATTTT. This gives the protein CASSSTGVDQPQHF.

The chain uses TRBV6-5 and TRBJ2-7; TRBD2 agrees at 7 bases. V was clipped by 7 bases and J by 2 bases; unmatched bases: 8. Germline V gives CDR1 MNHEY, CDR2 SVGAGI. The CDR3 totals 14 residues. CDR3 coding DNA: TGTGCCAGCACCTCCGCCCTAGCGGCCTACGAGCAGTACTTC. Its protein is CASTSALAAYEQYF.

The rearrangement links TRBV5-1 to TRBJ1-2, with D uncertain. Trimming cost V 2 bases and J 0 bases, with 11 bases left between them. CDR1 is SGHRS and CDR2 is YFSETQ in the germline V gene. This CDR3 is built from 15 residues. The DNA for the CDR3 is TGCGCCAGCAGCTTAGACATCTTAGCTAACTATGGCTACACCTTC. Translation: CASSLDILANYGYTF.

The chain joins TRBV4-3 to TRBJ2-1; the D gene is possibly TRBD1 (7 bases). Trimming removed 2 bases from V and 0 bases from J, with 8 bases in between. The V gene's germline CDR1 is LGHNA and CDR2 YSLEER. This CDR3 has 15 residues. The CDR3 is CASSQQGGSYNEQFF. The CDR3, as DNA: TGCGCCAGCAGCCAACAGGGGGGCTCCTACAATGAGCAGTTCTTC.

The chain carries TRBV10-3 and TRBJ2-2, with D possibly being TRBD1 (6 bases). Trimming took 6 bases from V and 4 from J, leaving 12 bases between them. The CDR3 length is 14 residues. Germline values: CDR1 ENHRY, CDR2 SYGVKD. The CDR3 loop reads CAIRPGAITGELFF. The CDR3, as DNA: TGTGCCATCAGGCCAGGGGCCATCACCGGGGAGCTGTTTTTT.